Below, 5 T cell receptor beta chains from the same sample are listed, as sequenced in a study of CD8+ T cells in alopecia areata. cDNA serving as the sequencing template came from extracted, reverse transcribed RNA. TCRdb keeps only in-frame clones here, not all; method: immunoSEQ multiplex PCR. The data contain about 23,000 clones, 52% of them singletons. The sequenced sample consisted of NKG2D-high CD8+ T cells sorted from blood. The receptors were sampled from a human donor with alopecia areata.

Concerning this clone: With only one base between it and a far larger clone, this is likely a read error. The chain is built from TRBV28 and TRBJ2-1, with TRBD2 matching 12 bases. The CDR3 contains 17 residues. CDR1 and CDR2 from the germline V gene are MDHEN and SYDVKM. The CDR3 loop is CACSPLSSGRVYNEQFF. CDR3 sequence (DNA): TGTGCCTGCAGCCCTCTCTCTAGCGGGAGGGTCTACAATGAGCAGTTCTTC.

V gene TRBV27 combines with J gene TRBJ2-1; TRBD1 or TRBD2 may be the D gene (5 bases each). This CDR3 spans 13 amino acids. Germline CDR1 MNHEY, CDR2 SMNVEV (reference sequence). Trimming cost V 4 bases and J 10 bases, with 14 bases left between them. This CDR3 reads CASSSQGPSEQFF. DNA for the CDR3: TGTGCCAGCAGTTCCCAGGGACCCTCGGAGCAGTTCTTC.

CDR3 in amino acids: CASSPETGPNYGYTF. CDR3 in DNA: TGCGCCAGCAGCCCGGAGACAGGGCCTAACTATGGCTACACCTTC. This chain connects TRBV5-1 to TRBJ1-2, with TRBD1 matching 7 bases. This CDR3 has 15 amino acids. CDR1 and CDR2 from the germline V gene are SGHRS and YFSETQ. J was trimmed by 0 bases and V by 4 bases; bases with no gene match: 6.

V usage is TRBV6-1 and J usage is TRBJ2-3, with 10 bases that match TRBD2. This CDR3 region has 17 residues. The germline CDR1 and CDR2 sequences are MNHNS and SASEGT. Trimming took 3 bases from V and 2 from J; bases not matched to a gene: 8. CDR3 protein: CASSDWVLAGSTDTQYF. Here the CDR3 DNA reads TGTGCCAGCAGTGATTGGGTACTAGCGGGATCCACAGATACGCAGTATTTT.

This clone was counted only a few times. The chain links TRBV28 to TRBJ2-5; perhaps TRBD2 as D (5 bases). Trimming pared 6 bases from V and 5 bases from J, leaving 16 bases between. From germline, CDR1 is MDHEN and CDR2 SYDVKM. The CDR3 contains 14 residues. Written as DNA, the CDR3 is TGTGCCAGCAGGACACAGTGGGAGTTGGAGACCCAGTACTTC. It specifies CASRTQWELETQYF.